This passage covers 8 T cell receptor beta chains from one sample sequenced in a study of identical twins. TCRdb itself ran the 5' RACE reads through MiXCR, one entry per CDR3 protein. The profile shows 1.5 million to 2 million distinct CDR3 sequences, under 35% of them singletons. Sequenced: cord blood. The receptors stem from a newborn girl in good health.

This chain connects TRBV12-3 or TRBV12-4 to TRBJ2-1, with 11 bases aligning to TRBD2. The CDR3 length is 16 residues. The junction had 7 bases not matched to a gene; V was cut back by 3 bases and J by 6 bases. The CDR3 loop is CASSFSGTSGLNEQFF. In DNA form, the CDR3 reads TGTGCCAGCAGTTTTTCCGGGACTAGCGGCCTCAATGAGCAGTTCTTC.

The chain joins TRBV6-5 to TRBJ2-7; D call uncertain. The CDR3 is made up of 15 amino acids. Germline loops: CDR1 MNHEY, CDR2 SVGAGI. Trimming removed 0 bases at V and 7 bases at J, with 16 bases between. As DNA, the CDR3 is TGTGCCAGCAGTTACTCGCTGACGAATAAGAAGGAGCAGTACTTC. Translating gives CASSYSLTNKKEQYF.

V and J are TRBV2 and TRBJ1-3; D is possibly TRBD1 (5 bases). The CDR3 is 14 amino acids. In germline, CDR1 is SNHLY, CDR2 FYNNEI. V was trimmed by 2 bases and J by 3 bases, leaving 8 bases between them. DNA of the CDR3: TGTGCCAGCAGTGAACAGGGAGGTGGAAACACCATATATTTT. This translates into CASSEQGGGNTIYF.

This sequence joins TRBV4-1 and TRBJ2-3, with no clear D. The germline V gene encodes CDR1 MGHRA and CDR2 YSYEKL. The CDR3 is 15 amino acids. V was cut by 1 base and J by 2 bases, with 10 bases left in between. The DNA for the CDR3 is TGCGCCAGCAGCCAAGCTGGAACCTACACAGATACGCAGTATTTT. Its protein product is CASSQAGTYTDTQYF.

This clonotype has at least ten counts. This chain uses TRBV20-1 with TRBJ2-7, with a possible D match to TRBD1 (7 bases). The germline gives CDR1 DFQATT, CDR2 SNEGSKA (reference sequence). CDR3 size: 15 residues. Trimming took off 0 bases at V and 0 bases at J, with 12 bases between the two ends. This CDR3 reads CSARDGGTVSYEQYF. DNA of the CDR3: TGCAGTGCTAGAGATGGGGGGACAGTCTCCTACGAGCAGTACTTC.

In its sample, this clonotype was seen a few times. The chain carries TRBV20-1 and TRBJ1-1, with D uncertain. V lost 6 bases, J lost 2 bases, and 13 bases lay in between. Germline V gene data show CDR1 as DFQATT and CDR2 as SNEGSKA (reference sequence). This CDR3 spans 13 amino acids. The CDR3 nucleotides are TGCAGTGCGGAGGACGGCTTAAACACTGAAGCTTTCTTT. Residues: CSAEDGLNTEAFF.

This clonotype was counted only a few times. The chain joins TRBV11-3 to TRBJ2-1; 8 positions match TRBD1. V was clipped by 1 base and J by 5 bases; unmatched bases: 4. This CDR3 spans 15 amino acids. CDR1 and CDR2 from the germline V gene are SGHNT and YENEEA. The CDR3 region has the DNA TGTGCCAGCAGCTTAGGTAGGACAGGGAACAATGAGCAGTTCTTC. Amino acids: CASSLGRTGNNEQFF. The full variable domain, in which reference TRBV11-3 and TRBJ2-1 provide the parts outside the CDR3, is EAGVVQSPRYKIIEKKQPVAFWCNPISGHNTLYWYLQNLGQGPELLIRYENEEAVDDSQLPKDRFSAERLKGVDSTLKIQPAELGDSAVYLCASSLGRTGNNEQFFGPGTRLTVL.

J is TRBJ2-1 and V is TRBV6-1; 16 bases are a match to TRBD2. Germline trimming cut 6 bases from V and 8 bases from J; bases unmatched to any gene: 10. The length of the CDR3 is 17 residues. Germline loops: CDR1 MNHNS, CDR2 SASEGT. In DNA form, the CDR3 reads TGTGCCAGCAGCAAACCGGGACTAGCGGGAGGGCCTCATGAGCAGTTCTTC. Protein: CASSKPGLAGGPHEQFF.